Included here is one T cell receptor (beta chain) sequence, with context. Its specificity is not known. Researchers ran the PCR with 60 Vbeta and 13 Jbeta primers. Sequencing was performed with immunoSEQ multiplex PCR; in TCRdb, only in-frame clones are kept and a portion is missing. The table includes over 100,000 clones, approximately 74% detected once. The record originates from a study of cytomegalovirus exposure and HLA in healthy donors. About the study: Out of roughly 170 million T cells, an earlier analysis found 117 million unique TCR beta sequences in total.

The CDR3 loop spans 13 amino acids. V lost 5 bases and J 4 bases, leaving 14 bases between the germline ends. Germline-derived CDR1 and CDR2 are SQVTM and ANQGSEA. Whole-study findings and limits: Being indistinguishable, some V segments were excluded, TRBV6-2 and TRBV6-3 among them. Per a prior analysis, the majority of TCR beta V segments were productive roughly 87% or roughly 30% of the time.

The sample was PBMCs. The chain combines TRBV29-1 with TRBJ2-5; possibly TRBD2 for D (6 bases). The clonotype comes from a male donor in good health and CMV-seronegative. The chain's CDR3 is CSVRLGSGETQYF. CDR3 nucleotides: TGCAGCGTTAGACTAGGGAGTGGAGAGACCCAGTACTTC.